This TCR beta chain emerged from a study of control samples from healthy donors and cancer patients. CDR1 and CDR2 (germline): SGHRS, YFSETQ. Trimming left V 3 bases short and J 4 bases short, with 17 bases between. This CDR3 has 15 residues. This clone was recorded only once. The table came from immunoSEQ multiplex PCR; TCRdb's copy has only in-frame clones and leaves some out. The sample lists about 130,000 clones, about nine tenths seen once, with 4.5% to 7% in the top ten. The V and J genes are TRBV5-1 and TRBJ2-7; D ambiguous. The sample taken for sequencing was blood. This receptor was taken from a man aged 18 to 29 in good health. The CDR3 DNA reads TGCGCCAGCAGCTCCGACGGCAGTCCAAGGTACGAGCAGTACTTC. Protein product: CASSSDGSPRYEQYF.